Following are 13 T cell receptor beta chains from one sample sequenced in a study of cytomegalovirus exposure and HLA in healthy donors. The PCR made use of 60 Vbeta and 13 Jbeta primers. TCRdb's table, derived via immunoSEQ multiplex PCR, lists solely in-frame clones and lacks some. The sample has about 110,000 clones, and its top ten clones hold more than 0.5%. Sequencing used PBMCs. These receptor sequences come from a man aged 50 to 60 in good health and CMV-seronegative.

The V and J genes are TRBV18 and TRBJ1-2; D call uncertain. The CDR3 runs 14 residues. V was trimmed by 6 bases and J by 3 bases, leaving 14 bases between them. CDR1 KGHSH and CDR2 LQKENI come from the germline V gene. CDR3 in amino acids: CASSPTRVHYGYTF. CDR3 DNA: TGTGCCAGCTCCCCAACCCGGGTCCACTATGGCTACACCTTC.

The chain joins TRBV7-2 to TRBJ2-5, with a tentative D call TRBD1 (6 bases). V lost 5 bases and J lost 5, with 15 bases in between. This CDR3 is 14 amino acids long. Germline V CDR1 and CDR2: SGHTA, FQGNSA. The chain's CDR3 is CASSPTGSWETQYF. The CDR3 DNA sequence: TGTGCCAGCAGCCCGACAGGTAGTTGGGAGACCCAGTACTTC.

The chain recombines TRBV18 with TRBJ1-1; 7 bases are a match to TRBD1. In germline, CDR1 is KGHSH, CDR2 LQKENI. V lost 6 bases and J lost 5; bases outside the gene matches: 9. This CDR3 has 14 residues. In DNA form, the CDR3 reads TGTGCCAGCTCCGGGTCGCAGGGGGTAACTGAAGCTTTCTTT. Protein: CASSGSQGVTEAFF.

The chain carries TRBV18 and TRBJ1-1, with TRBD1 matching 8 bases. J gave up 5 bases and V 1 base, and 6 bases lay outside the gene matches. CDR1 is KGHSH, CDR2 LQKENI, per germline. The CDR3 has 15 residues. CDR3 amino acids: CASSPLKDRATEAFF. The CDR3, as DNA: TGTGCCAGCTCACCACTCAAGGACAGGGCTACTGAAGCTTTCTTT.

The chain carries TRBV29-1 and TRBJ2-5; D remains unclear. The J call is uncertain, as TRBJ2-7 better fits the DNA end. Germline CDR1 is SQVTM and CDR2 is ANQGSEA. There are 13 residues in the CDR3. In nucleotides, the CDR3 is TGCAGCGTTGATCCCCTCGGTAACTACGAGCAGTACTTC. Amino acids: CSVDPLGNYEQYF.

The V call is TRBV6-5, the J call TRBJ2-7; 7 bases line up with TRBD1. V lost 2 bases and J lost 2; bases outside the gene matches: 6. The CDR3 length is 15 residues. Germline V gives CDR1 MNHEY, CDR2 SVGAGI. CDR3 in DNA: TGTGCCAGCAGTTACACCCTTACAGGGGCCTACGAGCAGTACTTC. Residues: CASSYTLTGAYEQYF.

The V call is TRBV2, the J call TRBJ2-7, with 12 bases aligning to TRBD1. Germline CDR1 is SNHLY and CDR2 is FYNNEI. V dropped 7 bases and J dropped 7; count of bases not matched to a gene: 5. This CDR3 comprises 13 residues. The CDR3 reads CASTGDRGQEQYF. CDR3 DNA sequence: TGTGCCAGCACTGGGGACAGGGGGCAGGAGCAGTACTTC.

This sequence joins TRBV7-2 and TRBJ1-2, with 7 positions matching TRBD1. Trimming removed 5 bases from V and 8 bases from J; junction bases left unmatched: 20. Germline lookup yields CDR1 SGHTA and CDR2 FQGNSA. The CDR3 runs 17 residues. The CDR3: CASSSAPGGSLTPGYTF. The CDR3 nucleotides are TGTGCCAGCAGCAGTGCCCCAGGGGGAAGCCTCACCCCCGGCTACACCTTC.

This sequence joins TRBV6-5 and TRBJ1-2; TRBD1 matches 8 bases. From germline, CDR1 is MNHEY and CDR2 SVGAGI. J was trimmed by 6 bases and V by 6 bases; bases with no gene match: 6. This CDR3 contains 13 residues. CDR3 in DNA: TGTGCCAGCAGACCCAGGGGGCGCCATGGCTACACCTTC. It encodes CASRPRGRHGYTF.

The rearrangement joins TRBV6-6 to TRBJ1-1; D might be TRBD1 (6 bases). The ends were cut back, 1 base at V and 6 bases at J, with 12 bases in the middle. The CDR3 covers 14 residues. Germline V gene lookup returns CDR1 MNHNY and CDR2 SVGAGI (reference sequence). The CDR3 region is CASSYWAGAAEAFF. CDR3 coding DNA: TGTGCCAGCAGTTACTGGGCGGGGGCCGCTGAAGCTTTCTTT.

This chain uses TRBV19 with TRBJ1-2; weak D call: TRBD1 (5 bases). The germline V gene has CDR1 LNHDA and CDR2 SQIVND (reference sequence). V was clipped by 1 base and J by 4 bases, with 7 bases between them. The CDR3 runs 13 residues. The CDR3 spells CASSIGGGYGYTF. CDR3 bases: TGTGCCAGTAGTATAGGCGGGGGCTATGGCTACACCTTC.

This sequence joins TRBV15 and TRBJ1-3, with TRBD1 matching over 7 bases. CDR1 is LNHNV, CDR2 YYDKDF, per germline (reference sequence). After removal of 6 bases from V and 2 bases from J, the junction contained 4 bases not matched to a gene. CDR3 size: 14 residues. CDR3 amino acids: CATRTGETGNTIYF. As DNA, the CDR3 is TGTGCCACCAGAACAGGGGAAACTGGAAACACCATATATTTT.

The gene calls are TRBV5-6 and TRBJ2-5, with 8 bases identical to TRBD1. The CDR3 has 13 amino acids. The V gene end was trimmed by 6 bases and the J gene end by 5 bases; junction bases not matched to a gene: 6. Germline assignment: CDR1 SGHDT and CDR2 YYEEEE. The chain's CDR3 is CASTPGQAETQYF. The CDR3 DNA reads TGTGCCAGCACCCCGGGACAGGCGGAGACCCAGTACTTC.